This T cell receptor (beta chain) originates from a study of blood T cell repertoires in COVID-19. Looking at the study overall: Sites across the United States, Italy and Spain contributed samples from acute and convalescent COVID-19. From T cells, B-cell-depleted T cells, or PBMCs came the material, which was cDNA or gDNA.

Original processing notes: Amplification with reference gene primers provided the estimates of nucleated cell counts. Profiled with immunoSEQ multiplex PCR; TCRdb holds only in-frame clones, not every one. That table is the source of V, J and clone size, and D and trimming were worked out from the DNA. The sample holds 90,000 to 120,000 clones; about 93% are singletons and the top ten take more than 0.9%. The germline CDR1 and CDR2 sequences are LNHDA and SQIVND (reference sequence). The germline V and J ends were trimmed by 6 bases and 1 base, with 18 bases remaining between them. The length of the CDR3 is 16 residues.

The sample taken for sequencing was peripheral blood. The V gene is TRBV19, the J gene TRBJ1-1, with TRBD1 as a possible D gene (5 bases). The TCR sequence derives from a woman aged 25 to 39 with acute or convalescent COVID-19. CDR3: CASSTNLRDWNTEAFF. The CDR3 nucleotides are TGTGCCAGTAGCACGAACCTCAGGGATTGGAACACTGAAGCTTTCTTT.